The table lists the clone carrying this T cell receptor beta chain with a count of one. There are 13 residues in the CDR3. Germline V CDR1 and CDR2: SEHNR, FQNEAQ (reference sequence). V shed 3 bases and J shed 0 bases, with 3 bases lying between them. What was sequenced were expressed TCRB transcripts, since all of the isolated RNA had been reverse transcribed. Assay: immunoSEQ multiplex PCR; the TCRdb copy retains only in-frame clones and omits some. The sample lists around 430,000 clones; about 32% were seen once. These data originate in a study of beta chain features in type 1 diabetes. This clonotype originated in a man between 18 and 35 years old in good health. The chain links TRBV7-9 to TRBJ1-3; D unresolved. Sequences were obtained from naive CD4+ T cells from blood. CDR3 coding DNA: TGTGCCAGCAGCTTTGACTCTGGAAACACCATATATTTT. This sequence encodes CASSFDSGNTIYF.